This TCR beta chain was captured by sequencing in a study of Graves' ophthalmopathy and Graves' hyperthyroidism. No donor had other autoimmune disease, uncontrolled infection, pregnancy or lactation. The sample holds many counts of this clonotype. The sequenced template was RNA, covering the TCR beta CDR3 region. Amplification began with first-round RT-PCR using HTBI primers, then second-round multiplex PCR was performed. From the multiplex PCR reads, TCRdb called clonotypes with MiXCR, one entry per CDR3 protein. The sample holds 660,000 or so distinct CDR3 sequences, approximately 39% seen once. The sequence was collected from an adult man with Graves' ophthalmopathy. The sample was peripheral blood.

The CDR3 reads CATSDPGLAGGNEQFF. In nucleotides, the CDR3 is TGTGCCACCAGTGATCCGGGACTAGCGGGAGGCAATGAGCAGTTCTTC. J is TRBJ2-1 and V is TRBV24-1; TRBD2 aligns across 15 bases. CDR1 and CDR2 from the germline V gene are KGHDR and SFDVKD. J was trimmed by 6 bases and V by 3 bases; bases with no gene match: 2. This CDR3 has 16 residues.